This TCR beta chain was recovered during a study of cytomegalovirus exposure and HLA in healthy donors. The ends lost 2 bases at V and 3 bases at J; junction bases unmatched: 5. Germline values: CDR1 SGHTA, CDR2 FQGNSA. The CDR3 spans 15 residues. PCR involved 60 Vbeta and 13 Jbeta primers. Per the original data handling: As a later analysis found, there were 78 million or so unique TCR beta chains, of which around 10 million were shared. Clones were sequenced by immunoSEQ multiplex PCR, and TCRdb holds only the in-frame ones, with some missing. The V and J calls and clone size were taken over from that table, and D and trimming were inferred from the DNA. The sample has around 130,000 clones, 70% to 75% seen once.

Input material: PBMCs. The rearrangement joins TRBV7-2 to TRBJ2-3; 7 bases match TRBD2. The receptor comes from a woman in her twenties or thirties in good health and CMV-seronegative. The CDR3 nucleotides read TGTGCCAGCAGCTTATCCCAGCGGGGTACAGATACGCAGTATTTT. It encodes CASSLSQRGTDTQYF.